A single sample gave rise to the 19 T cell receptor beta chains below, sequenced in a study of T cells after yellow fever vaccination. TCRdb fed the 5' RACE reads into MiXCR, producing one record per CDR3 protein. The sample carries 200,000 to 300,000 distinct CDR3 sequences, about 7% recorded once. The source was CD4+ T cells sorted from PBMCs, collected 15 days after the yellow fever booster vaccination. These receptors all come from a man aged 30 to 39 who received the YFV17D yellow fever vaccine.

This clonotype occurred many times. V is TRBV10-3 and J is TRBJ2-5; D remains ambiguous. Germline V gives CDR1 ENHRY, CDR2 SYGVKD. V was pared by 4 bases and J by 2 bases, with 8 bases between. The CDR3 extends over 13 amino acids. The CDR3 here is CAISVLYQETQYF. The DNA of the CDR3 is TGTGCCATCAGTGTCCTATATCAAGAGACCCAGTACTTC.

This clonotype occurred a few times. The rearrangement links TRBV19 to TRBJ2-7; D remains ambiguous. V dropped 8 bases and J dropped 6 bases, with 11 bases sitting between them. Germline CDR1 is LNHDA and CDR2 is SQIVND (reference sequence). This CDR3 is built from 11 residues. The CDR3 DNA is TGTGCCAGTTTAGAAGGACGCGAGCAGTACTTC. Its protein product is CASLEGREQYF.

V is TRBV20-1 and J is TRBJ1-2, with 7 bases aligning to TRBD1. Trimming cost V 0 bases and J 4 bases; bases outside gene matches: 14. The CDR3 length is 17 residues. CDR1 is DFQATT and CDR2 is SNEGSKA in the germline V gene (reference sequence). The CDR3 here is CSAREGGGTAIAYGYTF. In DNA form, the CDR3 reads TGCAGTGCTAGAGAAGGAGGGGGGACAGCAATCGCCTATGGCTACACCTTC.

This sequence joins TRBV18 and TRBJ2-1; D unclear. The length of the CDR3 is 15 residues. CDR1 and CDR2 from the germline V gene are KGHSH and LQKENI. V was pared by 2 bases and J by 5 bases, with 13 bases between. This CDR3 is CASSPSSGRHNEQFF. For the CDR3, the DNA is TGTGCCAGCTCACCAAGTTCGGGTCGCCACAATGAGCAGTTCTTC. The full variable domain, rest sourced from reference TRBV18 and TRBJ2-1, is NAGVMQNPRHLVRRRGQEARLRCSPMKGHSHVYWYRQLPEEGLKFMVYLQKENIIDESGMPKERFSAEFPKEGPSILRIQQVVRGDSAAYFCASSPSSGRHNEQFFGPGTRLTVL.

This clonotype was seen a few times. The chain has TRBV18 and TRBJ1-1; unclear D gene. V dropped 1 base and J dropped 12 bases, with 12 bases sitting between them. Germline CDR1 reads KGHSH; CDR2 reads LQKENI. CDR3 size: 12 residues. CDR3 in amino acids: CASSPRAADPFF. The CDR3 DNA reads TGTGCCAGCTCACCACGGGCAGCTGATCCTTTCTTT.

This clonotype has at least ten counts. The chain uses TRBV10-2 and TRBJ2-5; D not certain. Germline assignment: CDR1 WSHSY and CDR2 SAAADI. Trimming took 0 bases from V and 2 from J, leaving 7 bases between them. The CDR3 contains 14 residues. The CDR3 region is CASSESGYQETQYF. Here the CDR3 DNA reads TGCGCCAGCAGTGAGTCCGGCTATCAAGAGACCCAGTACTTC.

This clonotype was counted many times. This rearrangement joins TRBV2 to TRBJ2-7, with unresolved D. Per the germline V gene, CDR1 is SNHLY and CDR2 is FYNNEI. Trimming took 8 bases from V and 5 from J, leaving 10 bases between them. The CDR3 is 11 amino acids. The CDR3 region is CASVGWDEQYF. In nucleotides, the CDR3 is TGTGCCAGCGTCGGTTGGGACGAGCAGTACTTC.

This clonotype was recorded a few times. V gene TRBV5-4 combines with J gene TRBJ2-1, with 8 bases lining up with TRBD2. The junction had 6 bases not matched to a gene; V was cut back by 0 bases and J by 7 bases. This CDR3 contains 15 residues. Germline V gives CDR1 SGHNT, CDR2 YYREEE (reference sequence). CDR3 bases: TGTGCCAGCAGCTTGGCCGGGAGGGCCGGAAATGAGCAGTTCTTC. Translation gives CASSLAGRAGNEQFF.

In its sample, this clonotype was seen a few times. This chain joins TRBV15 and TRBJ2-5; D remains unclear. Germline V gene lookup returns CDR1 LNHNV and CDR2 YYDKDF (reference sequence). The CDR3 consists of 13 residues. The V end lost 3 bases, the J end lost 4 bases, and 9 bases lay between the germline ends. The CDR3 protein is CATSSGRSETQYF. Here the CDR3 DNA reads TGTGCCACCAGCAGTGGAAGGTCAGAGACCCAGTACTTC.

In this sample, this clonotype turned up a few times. The CDR3 is CASSLAGASGRAGNEQFF. For the CDR3, the DNA is TGTGCCAGCAGCTTAGCAGGGGCTAGCGGGAGGGCGGGCAATGAGCAGTTCTTC. The V call is TRBV7-2, the J call TRBJ2-1; 12 bases map to TRBD2. This CDR3 has 18 amino acids. Germline V gene sequence: CDR1 SGHTA, CDR2 FQGNSA. V lost 0 bases, J lost 6 bases, and 9 bases stayed unmatched.

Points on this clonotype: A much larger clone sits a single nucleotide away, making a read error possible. The CDR3 nucleotides read TGCGCCAGCACCTTGGGCGCGGAGACCCAGTACTTC. Translation gives CASTLGAETQYF. The gene calls are TRBV5-1 and TRBJ2-5; D ambiguous. This CDR3 is built from 12 residues. CDR1 and CDR2 from the germline V gene are SGHRS and YFSETQ.

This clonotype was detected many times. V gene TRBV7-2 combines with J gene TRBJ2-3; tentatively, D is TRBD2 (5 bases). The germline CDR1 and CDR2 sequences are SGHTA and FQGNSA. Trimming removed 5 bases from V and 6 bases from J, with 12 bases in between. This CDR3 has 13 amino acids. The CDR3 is CASSPAGFDTQYF. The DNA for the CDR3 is TGTGCCAGCAGCCCCGCGGGTTTTGATACGCAGTATTTT.

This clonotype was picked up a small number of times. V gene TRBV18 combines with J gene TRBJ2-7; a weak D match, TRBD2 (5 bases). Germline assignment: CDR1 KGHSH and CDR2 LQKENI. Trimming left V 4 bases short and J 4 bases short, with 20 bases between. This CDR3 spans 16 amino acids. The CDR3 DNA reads TGTGCCAGCTCACTAAATCCTCTCCACCGAGGGTACGAGCAGTACTTC. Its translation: CASSLNPLHRGYEQYF.

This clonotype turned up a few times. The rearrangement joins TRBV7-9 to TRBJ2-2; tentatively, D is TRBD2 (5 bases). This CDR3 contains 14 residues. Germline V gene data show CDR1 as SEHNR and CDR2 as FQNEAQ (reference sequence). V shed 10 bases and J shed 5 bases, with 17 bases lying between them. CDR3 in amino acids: CATNFAGFTGELFF. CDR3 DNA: TGTGCCACGAACTTCGCGGGCTTTACCGGGGAGCTGTTTTTT.

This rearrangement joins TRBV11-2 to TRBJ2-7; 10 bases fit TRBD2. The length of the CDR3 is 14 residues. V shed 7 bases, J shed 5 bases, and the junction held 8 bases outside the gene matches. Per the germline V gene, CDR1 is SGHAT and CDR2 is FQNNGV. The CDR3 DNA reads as TGTGCCAGCACGCTCGGAGCGGGAGGGGACGAGCAGTACTTC. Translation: CASTLGAGGDEQYF.

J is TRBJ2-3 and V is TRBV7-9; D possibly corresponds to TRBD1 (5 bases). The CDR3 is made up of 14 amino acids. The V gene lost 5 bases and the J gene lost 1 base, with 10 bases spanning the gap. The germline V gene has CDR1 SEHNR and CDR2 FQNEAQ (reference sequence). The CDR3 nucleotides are TGTGCCAGCAGCCTTAGCAGGGGCACAGATACGCAGTATTTT. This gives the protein CASSLSRGTDTQYF.

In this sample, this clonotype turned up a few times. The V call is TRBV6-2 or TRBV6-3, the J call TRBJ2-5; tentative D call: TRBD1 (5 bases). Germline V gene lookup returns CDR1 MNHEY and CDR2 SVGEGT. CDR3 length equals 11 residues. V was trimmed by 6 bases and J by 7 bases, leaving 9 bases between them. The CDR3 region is CASSQRGTQYF. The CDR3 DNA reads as TGTGCCAGCAGCCAAAGGGGGACCCAGTACTTC.

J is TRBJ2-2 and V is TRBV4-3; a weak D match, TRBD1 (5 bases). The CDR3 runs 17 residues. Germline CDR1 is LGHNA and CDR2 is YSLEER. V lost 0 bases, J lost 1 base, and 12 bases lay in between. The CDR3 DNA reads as TGCGCCAGCAGCCAAGATCACAGGAGTTTGAACACCGGGGAGCTGTTTTTT. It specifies CASSQDHRSLNTGELFF.

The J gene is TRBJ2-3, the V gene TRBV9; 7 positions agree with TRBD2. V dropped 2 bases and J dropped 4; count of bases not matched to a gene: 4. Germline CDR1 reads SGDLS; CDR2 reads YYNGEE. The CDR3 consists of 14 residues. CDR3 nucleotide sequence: TGTGCCAGCAGCGTGCGGGAGTTGGCAGATACGCAGTATTTT. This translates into CASSVRELADTQYF. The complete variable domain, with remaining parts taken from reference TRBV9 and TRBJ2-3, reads DSGVTQTPKHLITATGQRVTLRCSPRSGDLSVYWYQQSLDQGLQFLIQYYNGEERAKGNILERFSAQQFPDLHSELNLSSLELGDSALYFCASSVRELADTQYFGPGTRLTVL.